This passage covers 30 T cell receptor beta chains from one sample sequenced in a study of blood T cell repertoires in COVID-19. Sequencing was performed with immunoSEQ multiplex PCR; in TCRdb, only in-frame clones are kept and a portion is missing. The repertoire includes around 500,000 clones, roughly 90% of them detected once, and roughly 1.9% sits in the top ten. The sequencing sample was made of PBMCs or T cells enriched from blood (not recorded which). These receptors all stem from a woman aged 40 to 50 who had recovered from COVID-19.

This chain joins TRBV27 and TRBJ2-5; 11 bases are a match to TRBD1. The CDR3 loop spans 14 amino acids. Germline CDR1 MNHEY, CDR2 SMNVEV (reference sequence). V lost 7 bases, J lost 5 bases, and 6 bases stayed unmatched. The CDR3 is CASMRTGGYETQYF. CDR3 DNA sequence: TGTGCCAGCATGAGGACAGGGGGCTACGAGACCCAGTACTTC.

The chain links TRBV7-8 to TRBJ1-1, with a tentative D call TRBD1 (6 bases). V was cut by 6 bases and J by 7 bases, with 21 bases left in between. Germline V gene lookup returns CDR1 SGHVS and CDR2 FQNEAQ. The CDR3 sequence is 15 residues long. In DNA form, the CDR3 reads TGTGCCAGCAGTTCACCGGCTGGGGGCGACGGTGAAGCTTTCTTT. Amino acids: CASSSPAGGDGEAFF. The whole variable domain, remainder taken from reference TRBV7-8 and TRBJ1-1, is GAGVSQSPRYKVAKRGQDVALRCDPISGHVSLFWYQQALGQGPEFLTYFQNEAQLDKSGLPSDRFFAERPEGSVSTLKIQRTQQEDSAVYLCASSSPAGGDGEAFFGQGTRLTVV.

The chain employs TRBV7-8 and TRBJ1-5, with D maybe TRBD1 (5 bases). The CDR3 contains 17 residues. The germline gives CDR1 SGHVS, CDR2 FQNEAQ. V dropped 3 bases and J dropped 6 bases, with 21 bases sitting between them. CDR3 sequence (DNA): TGTGCCAGCAGCTTTCTTTCGGACGGCTCTAGGGGTCAGCCCCAGCATTTT. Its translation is CASSFLSDGSRGQPQHF. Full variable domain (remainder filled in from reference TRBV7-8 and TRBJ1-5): GAGVSQSPRYKVAKRGQDVALRCDPISGHVSLFWYQQALGQGPEFLTYFQNEAQLDKSGLPSDRFFAERPEGSVSTLKIQRTQQEDSAVYLCASSFLSDGSRGQPQHFGDGTRLSIL.

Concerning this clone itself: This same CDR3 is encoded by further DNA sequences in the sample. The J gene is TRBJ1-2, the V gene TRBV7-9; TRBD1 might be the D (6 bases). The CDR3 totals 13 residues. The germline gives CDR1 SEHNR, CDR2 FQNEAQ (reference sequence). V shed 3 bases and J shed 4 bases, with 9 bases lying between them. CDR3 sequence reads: CASSLDSSYGYTF. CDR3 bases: TGTGCCAGCAGCTTGGACAGCAGCTATGGCTACACCTTC.

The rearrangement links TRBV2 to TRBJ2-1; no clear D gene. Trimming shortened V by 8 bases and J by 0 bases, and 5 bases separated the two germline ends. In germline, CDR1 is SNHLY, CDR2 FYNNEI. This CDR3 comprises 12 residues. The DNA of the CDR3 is TGTGCCAGCTGGGCCTCCTACAATGAGCAGTTCTTC. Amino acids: CASWASYNEQFF.

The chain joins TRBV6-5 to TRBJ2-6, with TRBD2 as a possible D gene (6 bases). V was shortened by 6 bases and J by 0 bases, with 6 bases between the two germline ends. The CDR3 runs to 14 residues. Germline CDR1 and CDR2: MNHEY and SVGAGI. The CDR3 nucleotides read TGTGCCAGCAGCGGGGGCTCTGGGGCCAACGTCCTGACTTTC. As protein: CASSGGSGANVLTF.

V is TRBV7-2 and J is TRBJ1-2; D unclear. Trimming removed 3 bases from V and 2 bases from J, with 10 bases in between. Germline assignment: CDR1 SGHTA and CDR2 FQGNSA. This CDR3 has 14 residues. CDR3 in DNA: TGTGCCAGCAGCTTCTCCGCGGTAAACTATGGCTACACCTTC. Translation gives CASSFSAVNYGYTF.

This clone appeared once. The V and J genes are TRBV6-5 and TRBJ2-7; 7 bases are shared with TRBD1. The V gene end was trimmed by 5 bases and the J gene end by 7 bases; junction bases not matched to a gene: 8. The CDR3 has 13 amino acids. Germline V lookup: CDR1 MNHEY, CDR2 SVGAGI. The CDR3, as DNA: TGTGCCAGCAGTAACTACAGGGGTTCAGAGCAGTACTTC. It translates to CASSNYRGSEQYF.

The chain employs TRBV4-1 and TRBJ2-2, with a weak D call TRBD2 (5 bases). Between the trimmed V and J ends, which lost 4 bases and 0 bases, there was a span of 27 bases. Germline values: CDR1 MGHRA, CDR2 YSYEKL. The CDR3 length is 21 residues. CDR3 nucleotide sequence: TGCGCCAGCAGCCCGACGCGTCTCGCCGAGGGCCCAACAACGAACACCGGGGAGCTGTTTTTT. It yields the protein CASSPTRLAEGPTTNTGELFF.

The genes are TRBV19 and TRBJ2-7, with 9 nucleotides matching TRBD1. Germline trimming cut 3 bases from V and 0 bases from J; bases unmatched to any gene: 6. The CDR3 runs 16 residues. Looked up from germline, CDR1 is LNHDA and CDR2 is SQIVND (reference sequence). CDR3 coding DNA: TGTGCCAGTAGTATTTTCGGGACAGGGAGCTCCTACGAGCAGTACTTC. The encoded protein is CASSIFGTGSSYEQYF.

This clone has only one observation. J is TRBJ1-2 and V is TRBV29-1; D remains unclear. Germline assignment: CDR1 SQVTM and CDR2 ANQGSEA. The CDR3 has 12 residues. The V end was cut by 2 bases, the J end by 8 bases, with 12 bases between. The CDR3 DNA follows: TGCAGCGTTGAACCCTCGGTTTTAGGCTACACCTTC. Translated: CSVEPSVLGYTF. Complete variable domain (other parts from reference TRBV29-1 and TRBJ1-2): SAVISQKPSRDICQRGTSLTIQCQVDSQVTMMFWYRQQPGQSLTLIATANQGSEATYESGFVIDKFPISRPNLTFSTLTVSNMSPEDSSIYLCSVEPSVLGYTFGSGTRLTVV.

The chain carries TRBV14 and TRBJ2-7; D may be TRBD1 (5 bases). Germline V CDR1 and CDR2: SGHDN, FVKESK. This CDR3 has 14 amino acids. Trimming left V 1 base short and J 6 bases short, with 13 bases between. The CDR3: CASSQGLGAGEQYF. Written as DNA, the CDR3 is TGTGCCAGCAGCCAAGGGCTTGGGGCAGGCGAGCAGTACTTC. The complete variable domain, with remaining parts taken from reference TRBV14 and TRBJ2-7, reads EAGVTQFPSHSVIEKGQTVTLRCDPISGHDNLYWYRRVMGKEIKFLLHFVKESKQDESGMPNNRFLAERTGGTYSTLKVQPAELEDSGVYFCASSQGLGAGEQYFGPGTRLTVT.

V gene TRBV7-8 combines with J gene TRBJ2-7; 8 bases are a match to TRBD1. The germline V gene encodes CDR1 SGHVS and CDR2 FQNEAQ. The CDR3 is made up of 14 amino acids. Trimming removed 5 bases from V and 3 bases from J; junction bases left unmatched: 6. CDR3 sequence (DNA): TGTGCCAGCAGCCGGGGACAGGCCTTCTACGAGCAGTACTTC. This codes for CASSRGQAFYEQYF.

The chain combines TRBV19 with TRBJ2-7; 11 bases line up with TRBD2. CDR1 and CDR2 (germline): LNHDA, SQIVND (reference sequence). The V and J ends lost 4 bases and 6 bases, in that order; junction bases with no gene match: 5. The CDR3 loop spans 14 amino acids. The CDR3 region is CASSKTSGRREQYF. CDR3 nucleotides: TGTGCCAGTAGTAAAACTAGCGGGAGACGCGAGCAGTACTTC.

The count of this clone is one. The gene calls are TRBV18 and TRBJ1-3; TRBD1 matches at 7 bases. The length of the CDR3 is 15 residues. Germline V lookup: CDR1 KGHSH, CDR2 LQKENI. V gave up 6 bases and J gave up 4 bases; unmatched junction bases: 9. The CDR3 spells CASSADRVAGNTIYF. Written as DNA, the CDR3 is TGTGCCAGCTCGGCCGACAGGGTCGCGGGAAACACCATATATTTT.

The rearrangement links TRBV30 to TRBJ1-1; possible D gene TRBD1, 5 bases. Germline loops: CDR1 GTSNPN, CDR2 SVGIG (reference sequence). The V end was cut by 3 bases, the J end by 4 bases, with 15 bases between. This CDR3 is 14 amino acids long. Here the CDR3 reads CAWSPWRGGTEAFF. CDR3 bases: TGTGCCTGGAGCCCTTGGAGGGGAGGCACTGAAGCTTTCTTT. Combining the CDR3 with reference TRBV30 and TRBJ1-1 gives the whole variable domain SQTIHQWPATLVQPVGSPLSLECTVEGTSNPNLYWYRQAAGRGLQLLFYSVGIGQISSEVPQNLSASRPQDRQFILSSKKLLLSDSGFYLCAWSPWRGGTEAFFGQGTRLTVV.

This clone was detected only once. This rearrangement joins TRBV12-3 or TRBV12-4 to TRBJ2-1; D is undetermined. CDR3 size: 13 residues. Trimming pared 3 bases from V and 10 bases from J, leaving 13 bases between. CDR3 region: CASSFPVVKEQFF. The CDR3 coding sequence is TGTGCCAGCAGTTTCCCGGTGGTAAAGGAGCAGTTCTTC.

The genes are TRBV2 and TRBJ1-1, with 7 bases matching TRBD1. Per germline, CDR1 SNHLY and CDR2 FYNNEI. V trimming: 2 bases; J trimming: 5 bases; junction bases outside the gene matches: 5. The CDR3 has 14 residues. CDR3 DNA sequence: TGTGCCAGCAGTGAACAGGGGGTTACTACTGAAGCTTTCTTT. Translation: CASSEQGVTTEAFF. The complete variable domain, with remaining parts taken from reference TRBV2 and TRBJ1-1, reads EPEVTQTPSHQVTQMGQEVILRCVPISNHLYFYWYRQILGQKVEFLVSFYNNEISEKSEIFDDQFSVERPDGSNFTLKIRSTKLEDSAMYFCASSEQGVTTEAFFGQGTRLTVV.

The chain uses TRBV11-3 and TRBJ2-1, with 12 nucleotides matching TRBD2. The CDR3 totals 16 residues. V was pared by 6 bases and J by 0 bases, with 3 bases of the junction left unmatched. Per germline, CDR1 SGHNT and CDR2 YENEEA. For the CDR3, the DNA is TGTGCCAGCAGACTAGCGGGAGGAGACTCCTACAATGAGCAGTTCTTC. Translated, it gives CASRLAGGDSYNEQFF.

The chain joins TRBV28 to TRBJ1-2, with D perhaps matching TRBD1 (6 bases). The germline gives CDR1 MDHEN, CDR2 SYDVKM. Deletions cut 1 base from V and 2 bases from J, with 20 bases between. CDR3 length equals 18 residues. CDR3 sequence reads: CASSLFGRVGGGNYGYTF. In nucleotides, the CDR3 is TGTGCCAGCAGTTTATTTGGTCGGGTCGGGGGGGGCAACTATGGCTACACCTTC.

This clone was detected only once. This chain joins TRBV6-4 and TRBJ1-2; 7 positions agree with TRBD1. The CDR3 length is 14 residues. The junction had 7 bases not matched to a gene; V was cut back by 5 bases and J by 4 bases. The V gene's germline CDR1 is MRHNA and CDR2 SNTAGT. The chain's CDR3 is CASSPTGVGYGYTF. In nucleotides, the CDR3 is TGTGCCAGCAGTCCTACAGGGGTTGGCTATGGCTACACCTTC.

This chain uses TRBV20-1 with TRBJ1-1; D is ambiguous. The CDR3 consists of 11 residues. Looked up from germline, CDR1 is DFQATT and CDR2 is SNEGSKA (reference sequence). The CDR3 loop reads CRARGNTEAFF. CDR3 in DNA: TGCAGAGCGCGGGGGAACACTGAAGCTTTCTTT.

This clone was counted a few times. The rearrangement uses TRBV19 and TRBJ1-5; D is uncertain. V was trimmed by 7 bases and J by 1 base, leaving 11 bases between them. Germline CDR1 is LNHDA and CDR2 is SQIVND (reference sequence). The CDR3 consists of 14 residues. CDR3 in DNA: TGTGCCAGTAAGATCAGAATGAGCAATCAGCCCCAGCATTTT. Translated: CASKIRMSNQPQHF.

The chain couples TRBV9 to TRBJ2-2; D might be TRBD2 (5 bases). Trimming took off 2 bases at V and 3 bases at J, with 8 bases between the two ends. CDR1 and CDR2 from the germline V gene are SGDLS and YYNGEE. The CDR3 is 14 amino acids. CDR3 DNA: TGTGCCAGCAGCGTTAGGGAGTACACCGGGGAGCTGTTTTTT. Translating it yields CASSVREYTGELFF.

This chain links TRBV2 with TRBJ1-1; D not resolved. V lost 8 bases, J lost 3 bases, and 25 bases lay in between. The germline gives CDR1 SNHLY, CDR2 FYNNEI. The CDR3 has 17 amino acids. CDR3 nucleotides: TGTGCCAGCGGGTCGCGGGAAGTTGGAATTTCGGACACTGAAGCTTTCTTT. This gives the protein CASGSREVGISDTEAFF.

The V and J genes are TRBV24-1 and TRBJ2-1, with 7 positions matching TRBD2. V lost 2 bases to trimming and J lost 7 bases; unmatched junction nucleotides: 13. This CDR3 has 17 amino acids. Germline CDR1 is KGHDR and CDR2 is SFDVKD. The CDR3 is CATSDSASGLYLNEQFF. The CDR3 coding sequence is TGTGCCACCAGTGATTCCGCTAGCGGTTTGTATTTGAATGAGCAGTTCTTC.

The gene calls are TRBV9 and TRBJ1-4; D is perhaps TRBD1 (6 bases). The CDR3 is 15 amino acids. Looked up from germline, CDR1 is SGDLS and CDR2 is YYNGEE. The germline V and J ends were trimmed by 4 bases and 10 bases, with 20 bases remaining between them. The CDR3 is CASSLTGSDLSKLFF. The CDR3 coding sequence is TGTGCCAGCAGCCTCACAGGGTCGGACCTCTCAAAACTGTTTTTT. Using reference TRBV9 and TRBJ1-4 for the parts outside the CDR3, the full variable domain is DSGVTQTPKHLITATGQRVTLRCSPRSGDLSVYWYQQSLDQGLQFLIQYYNGEERAKGNILERFSAQQFPDLHSELNLSSLELGDSALYFCASSLTGSDLSKLFFGSGTQLSVL.

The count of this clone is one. CDR3 residues: CASSLGGGLETQYF. In DNA, the CDR3 is TGTGCCAGCAGTTTAGGGGGGGGCCTGGAGACCCAGTACTTC. The chain recombines TRBV27 with TRBJ2-5; D is perhaps TRBD2 (7 bases). V was clipped by 2 bases and J by 5 bases, with 12 bases between them. The CDR3 is 14 amino acids. Germline V CDR1 and CDR2: MNHEY, SMNVEV (reference sequence).

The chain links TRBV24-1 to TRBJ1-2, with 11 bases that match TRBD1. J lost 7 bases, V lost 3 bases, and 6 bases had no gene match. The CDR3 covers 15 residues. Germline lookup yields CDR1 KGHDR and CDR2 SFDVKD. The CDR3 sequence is CATSDAGQGGGGYTF. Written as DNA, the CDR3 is TGTGCCACCAGTGATGCGGGACAGGGGGGAGGTGGCTACACCTTC.

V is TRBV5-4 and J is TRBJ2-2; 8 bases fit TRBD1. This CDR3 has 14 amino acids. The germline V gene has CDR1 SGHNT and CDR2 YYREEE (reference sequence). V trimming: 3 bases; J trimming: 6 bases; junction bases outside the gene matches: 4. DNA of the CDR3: TGTGCCAGCAGCTCGGACAGGGAGGCCGGGGAGCTGTTTTTT. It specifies CASSSDREAGELFF.